The 27 T cell receptor beta chains in this list originate from one sample, sequenced in a study of CD8+ T cells in alopecia areata. cDNA prepared by RNA extraction and subsequent reverse transcription served as the template for sequencing. Only in-frame clones appear in the TCRdb table, and some are missing; sequencing was by immunoSEQ multiplex PCR. Seen here are around 300,000 clones, 50% to 75% observed once, and the top ten hold roughly 0.93%. Sample treatment: oral pan-JAK inhibitor, 5-10 mg twice daily. The sequences come from CD4+ T cells sorted from blood, collected at roughly week 52, from a patient treated with tofacitinib. These receptor sequences come from a human donor with alopecia areata.

V and J are TRBV5-6 and TRBJ1-1; no reliable D call. Germline CDR1 SGHDT, CDR2 YYEEEE. The CDR3 spans 16 residues. V shed 0 bases and J shed 1 base, with 13 bases lying between them. DNA of the CDR3: TGTGCCAGCAGCTTGGCCCCTCTCGCGGCGAACACTGAAGCTTTCTTT. This codes for CASSLAPLAANTEAFF.

CDR3 in DNA: TGCAGCGCTCAGGGAAATGGCCACGAGCAGTACTTC. Its protein product is CSAQGNGHEQYF. The chain links TRBV29-1 to TRBJ2-7; the D gene is possibly TRBD1 (5 bases). Germline-derived CDR1 and CDR2 are SQVTM and ANQGSEA. This CDR3 has 12 amino acids. V lost 7 bases to trimming and J lost 5 bases, with 15 bases between them.

V usage is TRBV4-3 and J usage is TRBJ1-6; 7 nucleotides line up with TRBD1. The J segment lost 7 bases and the V segment lost 3 bases, leaving 12 bases of the junction unmatched. CDR3 length: 17 amino acids. The germline V gene has CDR1 LGHNA and CDR2 YSLEER. CDR3 nucleotide sequence: TGCGCCAGCAGCCAGCAAATAGGGGGCATAGGAAATTCACCCCTCCACTTT. Protein: CASSQQIGGIGNSPLHF.

V is TRBV25-1 and J is TRBJ2-7; 7 bases are a match to TRBD1. Germline lookup yields CDR1 MGHDK and CDR2 SYGVNS. Losses at the gene ends were 8 bases for V and 2 bases for J; bases not matched to a gene: 9. This CDR3 is built from 14 residues. CDR3: CASGIQGTPYEQYF. The CDR3 DNA follows: TGTGCCAGCGGAATACAGGGGACCCCCTACGAGCAGTACTTC.

In this sample, this clone turned up once. The CDR3 is CSVGLAGPFEQYF. CDR3 nucleotide sequence: TGCAGCGTTGGGCTAGCGGGCCCTTTCGAGCAGTACTTC. The chain joins TRBV29-1 to TRBJ2-7, with TRBD2 matching over 8 bases. J was trimmed by 6 bases and V by 4 bases; bases with no gene match: 8. The CDR3 is 13 residues long. Germline CDR1 and CDR2: SQVTM and ANQGSEA.

This chain links TRBV2 with TRBJ2-7; 7 nucleotides align to TRBD1. This CDR3 spans 12 amino acids. J gave up 4 bases and V 6 bases, and 3 bases lay outside the gene matches. CDR1 and CDR2 (germline): SNHLY, FYNNEI. The CDR3 region has the DNA TGTGCCAGCAGGACAGGGAGTTACGAGCAGTACTTC. This codes for CASRTGSYEQYF.

The rearrangement joins TRBV30 to TRBJ1-1; possibly TRBD1 for D (6 bases). There are 14 residues in the CDR3. V shed 3 bases and J shed 4 bases, with 15 bases lying between them. The germline gives CDR1 GTSNPN, CDR2 SVGIG (reference sequence). The CDR3 DNA is TGTGCCTGGAGATACCGGGACATCTTCACTGAAGCTTTCTTT. This encodes CAWRYRDIFTEAFF.

The J gene is TRBJ2-1, the V gene TRBV7-2; D may be TRBD1 or TRBD2 (6 bases each). Trimming took off 5 bases at V and 12 bases at J, with 11 bases between the two ends. The length of the CDR3 is 11 residues. Germline CDR1 reads SGHTA; CDR2 reads FQGNSA. The CDR3 loop is CASSGGGGQFF. For the CDR3, the DNA is TGTGCCAGCAGCGGAGGAGGGGGGCAGTTCTTC.

As to this clone: The junction does not match germline at one end; this may be a read error. V and J are TRBV7-7 and TRBJ2-1; 13 bases line up with TRBD2. The CDR3 contains 15 residues. Germline values: CDR1 SSHAT, CDR2 FNYEAQ (reference sequence). This CDR3 reads CASSRGLAGDNEQFF. The CDR3 DNA reads as TGTGCTAGCAGCCGCGGACTAGCGGGGGACAATGAGCAGTTCTTC.

V and J are TRBV30 and TRBJ1-1, with D tentatively TRBD1 (5 bases). V was shortened by 5 bases and J by 6 bases, with 19 bases between the two germline ends. Germline V gene sequence: CDR1 GTSNPN, CDR2 SVGIG (reference sequence). This CDR3 region has 14 residues. DNA for the CDR3: TGTGCCTGGGGGGACGGGGTTCGGAGCTCTGAAGCTTTCTTT. Protein product: CAWGDGVRSSEAFF. The variable domain in full, completed from reference TRBV30 and TRBJ1-1, reads SQTIHQWPATLVQPVGSPLSLECTVEGTSNPNLYWYRQAAGRGLQLLFYSVGIGQISSEVPQNLSASRPQDRQFILSSKKLLLSDSGFYLCAWGDGVRSSEAFFGQGTRLTVV.

The genes are TRBV2 and TRBJ2-5, with 9 nucleotides matching TRBD1. Germline trimming cut 6 bases from V and 4 bases from J; bases unmatched to any gene: 0. Germline V CDR1 and CDR2: SNHLY, FYNNEI. This CDR3 is built from 12 residues. The CDR3 sequence: CASRGQGETQYF. The DNA of the CDR3 is TGTGCCAGCAGGGGACAGGGAGAGACCCAGTACTTC.

The V call is TRBV30, the J call TRBJ2-2; D call uncertain. Trimming removed 3 bases at V and 1 base at J, with 3 bases between. Germline V lookup: CDR1 GTSNPN, CDR2 SVGIG (reference sequence). This CDR3 is built from 12 residues. The CDR3 DNA is TGTGCCTGGAGGGAGAACACCGGGGAGCTGTTTTTT. Encoded protein: CAWRENTGELFF.

This clone was recorded a few times. The J gene is TRBJ2-3, the V gene TRBV29-1; either TRBD1 or TRBD2 may fit D (5 bases each). CDR1 is SQVTM, CDR2 ANQGSEA, per germline. The ends were cut back, 6 bases at V and 5 bases at J, with 24 bases in the middle. The CDR3 spans 16 residues. Written as DNA, the CDR3 is TGCAGCGTAGCGCGAACCCCGGGACCTAGTCTAGATACGCAGTATTTT. This translates into CSVARTPGPSLDTQYF.

The V and J genes are TRBV4-2 and TRBJ2-1; TRBD1 is a possible D gene (6 bases). Germline values: CDR1 LGHNA, CDR2 YNFKEQ. Trimming left V 0 bases short and J 8 bases short, with 17 bases between. The CDR3 runs 16 residues. In nucleotides, the CDR3 is TGTGCCAGCAGCCAAGATCTCAGGGGACGGTTCGATGAGCAGTTCTTC. It translates to CASSQDLRGRFDEQFF.

This clone occurred a few times. V is TRBV7-2 and J is TRBJ2-7, with 7 nucleotides matching TRBD2. The ends lost 1 base at V and 5 bases at J; junction bases unmatched: 11. Germline V gene sequence: CDR1 SGHTA, CDR2 FQGNSA. This CDR3 is 16 amino acids long. The CDR3: CASSLDGGGERNEQYF. CDR3 in DNA: TGTGCCAGCAGCTTAGATGGTGGGGGGGAGAGGAACGAGCAGTACTTC.

V gene TRBV30 combines with J gene TRBJ1-1; no definite D call. The V gene lost 0 bases and the J gene lost 0 bases, with 11 bases spanning the gap. Germline CDR1 is GTSNPN and CDR2 is SVGIG (reference sequence). The CDR3 runs to 15 residues. CDR3 nucleotides: TGTGCCTGGAGTGTACTCGGACTCATGAACACTGAAGCTTTCTTT. Encoded protein: CAWSVLGLMNTEAFF.

The chain couples TRBV30 to TRBJ2-6; D is unresolved. This CDR3 has 16 amino acids. Trimming pared 5 bases from V and 3 bases from J, leaving 17 bases between. Germline V lookup: CDR1 GTSNPN, CDR2 SVGIG (reference sequence). CDR3 protein: CAWEGGLTLGANVLTF. In DNA, the CDR3 is TGTGCCTGGGAAGGCGGTTTAACTCTTGGGGCCAACGTCCTGACTTTC.

CDR3 nucleotide sequence: TGTGCCTGGACCCCAGGGGGCGCGGTCTCGTTCTTC. Its translation: CAWTPGGAVSFF. The chain recombines TRBV30 with TRBJ2-1; TRBD1 matches at 8 bases. There are 12 residues in the CDR3. The ends lost 4 bases at V and 15 bases at J; junction bases unmatched: 11. CDR1 and CDR2 (germline): GTSNPN, SVGIG (reference sequence).

This chain uses TRBV30 with TRBJ1-3; D is unresolved. V was clipped by 1 base and J by 1 base, with 11 bases between them. Germline V gene sequence: CDR1 GTSNPN, CDR2 SVGIG (reference sequence). The CDR3 extends over 15 amino acids. The DNA for the CDR3 is TGTGCCTGGAGTGACACACGAACTTCTGGAAACACCATATATTTT. This encodes CAWSDTRTSGNTIYF.

V and J are TRBV5-1 and TRBJ1-5; 7 positions match TRBD1. Germline V lookup: CDR1 SGHRS, CDR2 YFSETQ. The length of the CDR3 is 16 residues. V was clipped by 0 bases and J by 2 bases; unmatched bases: 5. DNA of the CDR3: TGCGCCAGCAGCTTGGGACCCGGACAGGGCAATCAGCCCCAGCATTTT. Protein: CASSLGPGQGNQPQHF.

This rearrangement joins TRBV7-3 to TRBJ2-5; 11 bases map to TRBD1. With V trimmed by 5 bases and J by 5 bases, 7 bases remained unmatched. Germline V gene data show CDR1 as SGHTA and CDR2 as FQGTGA. The CDR3 sequence is 15 residues long. The CDR3 loop is CASSPRTGGEETQYF. CDR3 nucleotides: TGTGCCAGCAGCCCCCGGACAGGGGGCGAGGAGACCCAGTACTTC.

This chain links TRBV28 with TRBJ2-7; D perhaps matches TRBD2 (5 bases). The CDR3 is made up of 14 amino acids. V was trimmed by 3 bases and J by 2 bases, leaving 11 bases between them. Germline V CDR1 and CDR2: MDHEN, SYDVKM. CDR3 sequence reads: CASSFPGVPYEQYF. The CDR3 DNA sequence: TGTGCCAGCAGTTTCCCCGGGGTCCCCTACGAGCAGTACTTC.

The chain carries TRBV6-5 and TRBJ1-2, with TRBD1 matching 9 bases. The V segment lost 6 bases and the J segment 4 bases; nucleotides outside the gene matches: 9. The CDR3 extends over 15 amino acids. Per the germline V gene, CDR1 is MNHEY and CDR2 is SVGAGI. This chain's CDR3 is CASSPPGQGSYGYTF. The CDR3 region has the DNA TGTGCCAGCAGCCCTCCGGGACAGGGTAGCTATGGCTACACCTTC.

The chain has TRBV27 and TRBJ1-4; a weak D match, TRBD1 (6 bases). Germline CDR1 reads MNHEY; CDR2 reads SMNVEV (reference sequence). V was shortened by 2 bases and J by 8 bases, with 18 bases between the two germline ends. The CDR3 runs to 16 residues. The chain's CDR3 is CASSLQRGGAGEKLFF. The CDR3 DNA is TGTGCCAGCAGTTTACAGCGAGGGGGGGCGGGGGAAAAACTGTTTTTT.

The chain recombines TRBV6-5 with TRBJ1-6, with D possibly TRBD1 on 5 matching bases. V was trimmed by 5 bases and J by 5 bases, leaving 13 bases between them. The CDR3 sequence is 15 residues long. Germline V gene lookup returns CDR1 MNHEY and CDR2 SVGAGI. Written as DNA, the CDR3 is TGTGCCAGCAGTCAAATGCAGGGTAATAATTCACCCCTCCACTTT. Translation gives CASSQMQGNNSPLHF.

The rearrangement uses TRBV30 and TRBJ1-1; perhaps TRBD1 as D (5 bases). Trimming took 3 bases from V and 4 from J, leaving 18 bases between them. Germline CDR1 GTSNPN, CDR2 SVGIG (reference sequence). The length of the CDR3 is 15 residues. CDR3 coding DNA: TGTGCCTGGAGCCGAAGGGCAGGGACGGGCACTGAAGCTTTCTTT. Its translation: CAWSRRAGTGTEAFF.

This clone was seen just once. V gene TRBV19 combines with J gene TRBJ1-5, with D perhaps matching TRBD1 (6 bases). The V gene lost 3 bases and the J gene lost 11 bases, with 17 bases spanning the gap. Per the germline V gene, CDR1 is LNHDA and CDR2 is SQIVND (reference sequence). This CDR3 comprises 14 residues. The CDR3 is CASSIEGGGMAQHF. CDR3 nucleotide sequence: TGTGCCAGTAGTATCGAAGGAGGGGGGATGGCCCAGCATTTT.